Listed here is a single TCR beta chain. Its antigen is unknown. Random hexamers were used to reverse transcribe an amount of about 0.45 to 1 ug RNA. TCRdb re-derived calls from the immunoSEQ multiplex PCR reads in MiXCR, one entry per CDR3 protein. This table has 150,000 or so distinct CDR3 sequences, approximately 95% appearing once. These data originate in a study of CD8 T cells in Susac syndrome. Study-wide findings and caveats: The authors found no clonal expansion in Susac syndrome CD4+ T cell repertoires. The study's TCR sequencing and HLA analysis drew on a certain number of individuals. That number was acknowledged as relatively small.

This CDR3 comprises 16 residues. Deletions cut 1 base from V and 0 bases from J, with 13 bases between. Germline CDR1 is SGHRS and CDR2 is YFSETQ. This chain joins TRBV5-1 and TRBJ2-5; D may be TRBD2 (7 bases). The receptor was isolated from a human donor with Susac syndrome. Input material: CD4+ T cells from PBMCs. The DNA for the CDR3 is TGCGCCAGCAGCTTGCTCGGCGGGGGCCACCAAGAGACCCAGTACTTC. The encoded protein is CASSLLGGGHQETQYF.